These T cell receptor beta chains were read from a single sample in a study of blood T cell repertoires in COVID-19. Clones were sequenced by immunoSEQ multiplex PCR, and TCRdb holds only the in-frame ones, with some missing. This sample yields under 70,000 clones, of which 84% are seen a single time; roughly 13% belongs to the top ten. The specimen was peripheral blood. These receptor sequences come from a woman of 80 years or more with acute or convalescent COVID-19. Both conserved end residues are part of each CDR3. D genes are given only for firm matches. Size is stated for part of the rows, as once, few or many counts, or as a class when the clone is expanded.

v_call: TRBV3-1/TRBV3-2
clone_size: few
d_call: -
j_call: TRBJ2-5
cdr3_nt: TGTGCCAGCAGCCAACCAGAGACGAGGAGGACCCAGTACTTC
cdr3_aa: CASSQPETRRTQYF

v_call: TRBV6-5
clone_size: -
d_call: TRBD2
j_call: TRBJ2-3
cdr3_nt: TGTGCCAGCAGTTATGTTAGCGGGGGAACAGATACGCAGTATTTT
cdr3_aa: CASSYVSGGTDTQYF

v_call: TRBV6-1
clone_size: -
d_call: -
j_call: TRBJ1-1
cdr3_nt: TGTGCCAGCAGTGAAAACGGGGTTGCGGGCACTGAAGCTTTCTTT
cdr3_aa: CASSENGVAGTEAFF

v_call: TRBV10-2
clone_size: -
d_call: -
j_call: TRBJ1-1
cdr3_nt: TGCGCCAGCAGTCAAGGCACAGGGATCCCTGAAGCTTTCTTT
cdr3_aa: CASSQGTGIPEAFF

v_call: TRBV29-1
clone_size: -
d_call: -
j_call: TRBJ1-1
cdr3_nt: TGCAGCGTTGAAAGGGGCCAGAACACTGAAGCTTTCTTT
cdr3_aa: CSVERGQNTEAFF

v_call: TRBV5-1
clone_size: -
d_call: -
j_call: TRBJ1-5
cdr3_nt: TGCGCCAGCAGCCGGGACCTTGGGGGGCAGCCCCAGCATTTT
cdr3_aa: CASSRDLGGQPQHF

v_call: TRBV4-1
clone_size: -
d_call: -
j_call: TRBJ1-1
cdr3_nt: TGCGCCAGCAGCCAATCCTCTACGCAAGTGAACACTGAAGCTTTCTTT
cdr3_aa: CASSQSSTQVNTEAFF

v_call: TRBV9
clone_size: -
d_call: TRBD2
j_call: TRBJ2-1
cdr3_nt: TGTGCCAGCAGCGTAGGTGGCGGGGGGGCTTCCTACAATGAGCAGTTCTTC
cdr3_aa: CASSVGGGGASYNEQFF

v_call: TRBV19
clone_size: -
d_call: -
j_call: TRBJ1-6
cdr3_nt: TGTGCCAGTAGGCGGGCCGCGGGCTCACCCCTCCACTTT
cdr3_aa: CASRRAAGSPLHF

v_call: TRBV30
clone_size: -
d_call: TRBD1
j_call: TRBJ1-6
cdr3_nt: TGTGCCTGGGGTGAAAAGGGGGCTGGGTATAATTCACCCCTCCACTTT
cdr3_aa: CAWGEKGAGYNSPLHF